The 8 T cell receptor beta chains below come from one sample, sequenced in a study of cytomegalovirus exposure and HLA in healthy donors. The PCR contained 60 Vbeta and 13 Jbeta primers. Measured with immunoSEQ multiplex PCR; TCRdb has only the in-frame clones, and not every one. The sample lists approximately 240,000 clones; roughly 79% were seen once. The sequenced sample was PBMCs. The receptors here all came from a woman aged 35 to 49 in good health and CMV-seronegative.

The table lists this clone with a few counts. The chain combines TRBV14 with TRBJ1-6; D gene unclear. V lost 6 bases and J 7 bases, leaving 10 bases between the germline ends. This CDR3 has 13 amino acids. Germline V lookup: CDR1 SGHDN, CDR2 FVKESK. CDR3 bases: TGTGCCAGCAGGAGGGAAAGGAATTCACCCCTCCACTTT. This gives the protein CASRRERNSPLHF.

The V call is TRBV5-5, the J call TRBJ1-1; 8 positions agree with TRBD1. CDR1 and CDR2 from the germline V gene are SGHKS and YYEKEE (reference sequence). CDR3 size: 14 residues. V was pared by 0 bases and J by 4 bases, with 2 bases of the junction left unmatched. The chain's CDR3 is CASSLEDRATEAFF. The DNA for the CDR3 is TGTGCCAGCAGCTTGGAGGACAGGGCCACTGAAGCTTTCTTT.

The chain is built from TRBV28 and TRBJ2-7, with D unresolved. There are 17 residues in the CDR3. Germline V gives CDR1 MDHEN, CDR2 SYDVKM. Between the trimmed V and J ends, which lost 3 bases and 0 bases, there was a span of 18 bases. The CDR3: CASSFISRHLSSYEQYF. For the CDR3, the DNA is TGTGCCAGCAGTTTTATTTCCCGACACCTCAGCTCCTACGAGCAGTACTTC.

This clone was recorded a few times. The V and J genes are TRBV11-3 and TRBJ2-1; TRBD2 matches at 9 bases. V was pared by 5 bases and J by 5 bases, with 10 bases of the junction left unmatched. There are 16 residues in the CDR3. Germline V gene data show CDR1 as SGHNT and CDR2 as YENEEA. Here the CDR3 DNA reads TGTGCCAGCAGCACCCGGGTAGCGGGGGTCAACAATGAGCAGTTCTTC. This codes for CASSTRVAGVNNEQFF.

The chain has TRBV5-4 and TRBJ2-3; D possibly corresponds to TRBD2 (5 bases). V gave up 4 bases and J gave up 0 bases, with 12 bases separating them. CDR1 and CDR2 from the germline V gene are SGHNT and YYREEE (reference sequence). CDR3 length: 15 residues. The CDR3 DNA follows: TGTGCCAGCAGCCTGCGATCGGGGAGCACAGATACGCAGTATTTT. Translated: CASSLRSGSTDTQYF.

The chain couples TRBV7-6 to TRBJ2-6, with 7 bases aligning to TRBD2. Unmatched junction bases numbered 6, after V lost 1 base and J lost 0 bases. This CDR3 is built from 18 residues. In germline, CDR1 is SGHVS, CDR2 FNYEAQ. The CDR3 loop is CASSLVRGKHSGANVLTF. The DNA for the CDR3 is TGTGCCAGCAGCTTAGTGCGGGGGAAACACTCTGGGGCCAACGTCCTGACTTTC.

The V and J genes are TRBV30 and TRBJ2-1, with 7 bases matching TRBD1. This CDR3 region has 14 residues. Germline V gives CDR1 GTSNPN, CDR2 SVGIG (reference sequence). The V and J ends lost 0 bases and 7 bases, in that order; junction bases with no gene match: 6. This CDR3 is CAWSVGGAGNEQFF. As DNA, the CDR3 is TGTGCCTGGAGTGTAGGGGGCGCGGGTAATGAGCAGTTCTTC.

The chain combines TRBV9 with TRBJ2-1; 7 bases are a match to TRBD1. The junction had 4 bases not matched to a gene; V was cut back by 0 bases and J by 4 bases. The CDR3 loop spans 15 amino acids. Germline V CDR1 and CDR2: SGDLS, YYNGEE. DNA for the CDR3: TGTGCCAGCAGCGTAGAGGGGGCCTATTACAATGAGCAGTTCTTC. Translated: CASSVEGAYYNEQFF.